The sequence of this TCR beta chain was determined in a study of blood T cell repertoires in COVID-19. In the study overall: The United States, Italy and Spain supplied acute and convalescent COVID-19 samples.

Germline assignment: CDR1 LGHDT and CDR2 YNNKEL (reference sequence). Trimming cost V 4 bases and J 4 bases, with 19 bases left between them. The CDR3 is made up of 16 amino acids. As originally analysed: Reference gene primer amplification in the assay estimated nucleated cell counts. Sequencing was performed with immunoSEQ multiplex PCR; in TCRdb, only in-frame clones are kept and a portion is missing. The V and J calls and clone size come from that table; D and trimming were worked out from the DNA. The data show tens of thousands of clones, roughly 84% seen once. Sequencing was carried out using peripheral blood. This receptor was taken from a human donor in a cohort sampled during active COVID-19. The chain recombines TRBV3-1 (or the pseudogene TRBV3-2) with TRBJ1-2; D ambiguous. The CDR3 region is CASSPEALRVRYGYTF. As DNA, the CDR3 is TGTGCCAGCAGCCCAGAGGCCCTTCGGGTTCGCTATGGCTACACCTTC.